Below, 4 T cell receptor beta chains from the same sample are listed, as sequenced in a study of blood T cell repertoires in COVID-19. TCRdb keeps only in-frame clones here, not all; method: immunoSEQ multiplex PCR. Of around 150,000 clones listed, more than 70% are singletons. The material sequenced was peripheral blood. All receptors come from a woman between 45 and 65 years old with acute or convalescent COVID-19.

The J gene is TRBJ1-2, the V gene TRBV5-5; D not resolved. Trimming took off 10 bases at V and 8 bases at J, with 9 bases between the two ends. The CDR3 totals 9 residues. Germline V gives CDR1 SGHKS, CDR2 YYEKEE (reference sequence). CDR3 amino acids: CALPRGYTF. The CDR3 DNA reads as TGTGCCCTCCCCAGGGGCTACACCTTC.

Here the CDR3 DNA reads TGTGCCAGCACTTTTCGACAGAGGGAGACCCAGTACTTC. Protein sequence: CASTFRQRETQYF. The rearrangement uses TRBV6-5 and TRBJ2-5; D is possibly TRBD1 (5 bases). Germline V gene sequence: CDR1 MNHEY, CDR2 SVGAGI. Deletions cut 7 bases from V and 5 bases from J, with 14 bases between. This CDR3 contains 13 residues.

The chain joins TRBV11-3 to TRBJ2-7; 9 bases agree with TRBD2. The germline gives CDR1 SGHNT, CDR2 YENEEA. V lost 5 bases, J lost 5 bases, and 7 bases stayed unmatched. This CDR3 contains 14 residues. The CDR3, as DNA: TGTGCCAGCAGCCCTAGCGGGGCCAGGGACGAGCAGTACTTC. Its translation: CASSPSGARDEQYF.

The chain employs TRBV10-3 and TRBJ1-3; no clear D. This CDR3 has 15 residues. The germline V gene encodes CDR1 ENHRY and CDR2 SYGVKD. The ends were cut back, 4 bases at V and 2 bases at J, with 12 bases in the middle. The CDR3 protein is CAISATREAGNTIYF. The CDR3 DNA sequence: TGTGCCATCAGTGCCACCCGGGAAGCTGGAAACACCATATATTTT.